This T cell receptor beta chain was sequenced during a study of PD-1 blockade in classical Hodgkin lymphoma. Turning to the study itself: Patients were dosed intravenously with nivolumab at 3 mg/kg every 2 weeks.

The time point: cycle 4 day 1 (C4D1), after 5 to 7 weeks of nivolumab. All trial patients relapsed after autologous stem cell transplantation. Purification of CD4+ T cells from thawed PBMCs was achieved by magnetic negative selection. Clones were read by immunoSEQ multiplex PCR, and TCRdb kept only the in-frame ones, dropping some. The sample contains around 30,000 clones, about 82% of which appear only once. Study-wide findings and caveats: CD4+ TCR diversity, unlike CD8+, climbed significantly by C4D1. At baseline, newly diagnosed patients reportedly showed less TCR diversity than healthy donors. Undefined causes, possibly disease activity or prior therapy, underlie the repertoire differences.

Points on this clone: What it binds is unknown.

The sample was CD4+ T cells from blood, taken before the fourth cycle of nivolumab. This sequence was found in a human donor with classical Hodgkin lymphoma.

CDR3 nucleotides: TGCGCCAGCAGCTTGGCCGTAGGCACGGGCACTGAAGCTTTCTTT. Translating gives CASSLAVGTGTEAFF. The chain employs TRBV5-1 and TRBJ1-1; D unclear. There are 15 residues in the CDR3. The germline V and J ends were trimmed by 0 bases and 4 bases, with 13 bases remaining between them. Germline V gives CDR1 SGHRS, CDR2 YFSETQ.